These 30 T cell receptor beta chains were sequenced from one sample in a study of identical twins. A single record per CDR3 protein comes from TCRdb applying MiXCR to the 5' RACE reads. The sample has roughly 250,000 distinct CDR3 sequences; roughly 13% are singletons. Sequenced material: memory (CD45RO+) T cells sorted from blood. These receptors all stem from a woman between 18 and 29 years old in good health.

The V gene is TRBV18, the J gene TRBJ2-3; 8 nucleotides align to TRBD2. Per germline, CDR1 KGHSH and CDR2 LQKENI. CDR3 length: 18 amino acids. Trimming cost V 0 bases and J 5 bases; bases outside gene matches: 13. CDR3 DNA: TGTGCCAGCTCACCACCGCGGGGGGAGCGGAGCCTACTAGATACGCAGTATTTT. Its translation is CASSPPRGERSLLDTQYF.

The V and J genes are TRBV12-3 or TRBV12-4 and TRBJ1-5; possible D gene TRBD1, 5 bases. This CDR3 comprises 14 residues. The V end was cut by 7 bases, the J end by 1 base, with 11 bases between. CDR3 DNA: TGTGCCAGCAACCCCTGGGGGAGCAATCAGCCCCAGCATTTT. Its translation is CASNPWGSNQPQHF.

This clonotype was seen more than once but under ten times. The J gene is TRBJ2-3, the V gene TRBV20-1; D gene ambiguous. The germline V gene encodes CDR1 DFQATT and CDR2 SNEGSKA (reference sequence). The CDR3 sequence is 13 residues long. V lost 1 base, J lost 4 bases, and 9 bases lay in between. The CDR3 is CSARVSQPDTQYF. DNA for the CDR3: TGCAGTGCTAGAGTCAGCCAGCCAGATACGCAGTATTTT.

The count of this clonotype is one. The chain carries TRBV6-1 and TRBJ2-1; possible D gene TRBD1, 6 bases. The J call may be in error: the DNA end matches TRBJ2-7 better. CDR1 and CDR2 (germline): MNHNS, SASEGT. There are 15 residues in the CDR3. The CDR3 nucleotides read TGTGCCAGCAGCTTGACCGGGACACCCGGTCAAGAGCAGTACTTC. It translates to CASSLTGTPGQEQYF.

This clonotype was seen many times. This chain connects TRBV6-1 to TRBJ2-2, with a tentative D call TRBD2 (5 bases). This CDR3 is 14 amino acids long. Germline CDR1 reads MNHNS; CDR2 reads SASEGT. With 6 bases removed from V and 6 bases from J, the gap between germline ends came to 14 bases. CDR3 DNA: TGTGCCAGCAGAAGGCTAGCTTTGGCCGGGGAGCTGTTTTTT. It encodes CASRRLALAGELFF.

This clonotype was detected ten times or more. The chain carries TRBV15 and TRBJ2-1, with no clear D. CDR1 and CDR2 (germline): LNHNV, YYDKDF (reference sequence). The CDR3 is 15 residues long. Trimming removed 0 bases at V and 8 bases at J, with 14 bases between. CDR3 nucleotides: TGTGCCACCAGCAGAGAGGCGGTCGAGGTCGATGAGCAGTTCTTC. Its protein product is CATSREAVEVDEQFF.

This clonotype appeared a few times. The V and J genes are TRBV2 and TRBJ2-5, with D unclear. The CDR3 covers 12 residues. V was cut by 7 bases and J by 0 bases, with 6 bases left in between. Germline-derived CDR1 and CDR2 are SNHLY and FYNNEI. CDR3 DNA sequence: TGTGCCAGCAAAAACGACCAAGAGACCCAGTACTTC. It yields the protein CASKNDQETQYF.

This clonotype came up many times. The V and J genes are TRBV7-2 and TRBJ2-1; the D is unclear. Germline V gene sequence: CDR1 SGHTA, CDR2 FQGNSA. This CDR3 is 12 amino acids long. The V end lost 5 bases, the J end lost 9 bases, and 11 bases lay between the germline ends. CDR3 DNA sequence: TGTGCCAGCAGCCCAGGCATCGGTGAGCAGTTCTTC. This sequence encodes CASSPGIGEQFF.

The gene calls are TRBV20-1 and TRBJ1-2, with D perhaps matching TRBD1 (6 bases). The length of the CDR3 is 12 residues. The germline V and J ends were trimmed by 3 bases and 4 bases, with 9 bases remaining between them. CDR1 is DFQATT and CDR2 is SNEGSKA in the germline V gene (reference sequence). The DNA for the CDR3 is TGCAGTGCTAGGGTACAGGGCTATGGCTACACCTTC. Residues: CSARVQGYGYTF.

This clonotype showed up just a few times. As DNA, the CDR3 is TGTGCCAGCGGGCAGGGGATCGACACTGAAGCTTTCTTT. It is translated as CASGQGIDTEAFF. The chain employs TRBV18 and TRBJ1-1, with D maybe TRBD1 (6 bases). Germline V gene data show CDR1 as KGHSH and CDR2 as LQKENI. The CDR3 contains 13 residues. V was cut by 8 bases and J by 3 bases, with 13 bases left in between.

This clonotype was seen ten or more times. The V call is TRBV6-6, the J call TRBJ2-3; D gene uncertain. Germline lookup yields CDR1 MNHNY and CDR2 SVGAGI (reference sequence). This CDR3 region has 12 residues. Trimming cost V 6 bases and J 6 bases, with 10 bases left between them. CDR3 protein: CASRGGPDTQYF. CDR3 DNA sequence: TGTGCCAGCAGGGGCGGTCCGGATACGCAGTATTTT.

The rearrangement joins TRBV11-2 to TRBJ1-2; D ambiguous. Germline loops: CDR1 SGHAT, CDR2 FQNNGV. V lost 3 bases and J 6 bases, leaving 23 bases between the germline ends. The CDR3 is 17 residues long. As DNA, the CDR3 is TGTGCCAGCAGCTTCGGCGTCCGGGCAGGTCGTATGGATGGCTACACCTTC. It codes for CASSFGVRAGRMDGYTF.

The chain employs TRBV6-5 and TRBJ2-2; D possibly corresponds to TRBD2 (6 bases). This CDR3 is 14 amino acids long. The germline CDR1 and CDR2 sequences are MNHEY and SVGAGI. V was clipped by 2 bases and J by 6 bases, with 10 bases between them. CDR3 amino acids: CASSYQSSAGELFF. The CDR3 DNA sequence: TGTGCCAGCAGTTACCAATCTAGCGCCGGGGAGCTGTTTTTT.

CDR3 bases: TGTGCCAGCAGCTTCTTGGCTAGCCTAACCGGGGAGCTGTTTTTT. Its translation is CASSFLASLTGELFF. This chain joins TRBV7-3 and TRBJ2-2; TRBD2 is a possible D gene (5 bases). Between the trimmed V and J ends, which lost 3 bases and 5 bases, there was a span of 13 bases. Per the germline V gene, CDR1 is SGHTA and CDR2 is FQGTGA. This CDR3 has 15 amino acids.

This clonotype was observed a single time. V gene TRBV11-3 combines with J gene TRBJ2-7, with 9 bases that match TRBD1. The CDR3 totals 15 residues. Unmatched junction bases numbered 9, after V lost 4 bases and J lost 5 bases. Germline V gene data show CDR1 as SGHNT and CDR2 as YENEEA. The CDR3 nucleotides read TGTGCCAGCAGCTCCAAACCGGGACAGGGCCACGAGCAGTACTTC. Translated, it gives CASSSKPGQGHEQYF.

This clonotype was observed a handful of times. V is TRBV27 and J is TRBJ2-2, with D unclear. Trimming removed 4 bases at V and 0 bases at J, with 6 bases between. CDR1 is MNHEY, CDR2 SMNVEV, per germline (reference sequence). CDR3 length equals 14 residues. As DNA, the CDR3 is TGTGCCAGCAGTTGGTCGACGAACACCGGGGAGCTGTTTTTT. Amino acid sequence: CASSWSTNTGELFF.

The chain is built from TRBV5-1 and TRBJ2-5; perhaps D is TRBD1 or TRBD2 (5 bases each). Between the trimmed V and J ends, which lost 2 bases and 3 bases, there was a span of 14 bases. CDR3 length equals 15 residues. The germline V gene has CDR1 SGHRS and CDR2 YFSETQ. CDR3 sequence (DNA): TGCGCCAGCAGCTTCACCGGGACCCCAGAAGAGACCCAGTACTTC. It encodes CASSFTGTPEETQYF.

Only a few counts were recorded for this clonotype. V gene TRBV18 combines with J gene TRBJ2-7; tentative D call: TRBD1 (5 bases). The germline V gene has CDR1 KGHSH and CDR2 LQKENI. Between the trimmed V and J ends, which lost 3 bases and 5 bases, there was a span of 14 bases. The CDR3 spans 14 residues. The chain's CDR3 is CASSPSSREDEQYF. CDR3 nucleotide sequence: TGTGCCAGCTCACCGAGTTCCAGGGAAGACGAGCAGTACTTC.

This clonotype was detected a few times. CDR3 loop: CASSSGLAGGPNTGELFF. CDR3 bases: TGTGCCAGCAGCTCGGGACTAGCGGGAGGGCCGAACACCGGGGAGCTGTTTTTT. The rearrangement links TRBV11-1 to TRBJ2-2, with TRBD2 matching over 16 bases. Germline V gives CDR1 SGHAT, CDR2 FQDESV (reference sequence). V gave up 4 bases and J gave up 0 bases; unmatched junction bases: 2. The CDR3 extends over 18 amino acids.

The chain employs TRBV15 and TRBJ1-2; D is uncertain. The germline V and J ends were trimmed by 5 bases and 0 bases, with 10 bases remaining between them. The germline gives CDR1 LNHNV, CDR2 YYDKDF (reference sequence). This CDR3 is built from 14 residues. CDR3 residues: CATSPPIANYGYTF. The CDR3 nucleotides read TGTGCCACCAGCCCACCGATAGCTAACTATGGCTACACCTTC.

This clonotype occurred many times. The chain employs TRBV9 and TRBJ2-5, with TRBD2 matching 10 bases. After removal of 2 bases from V and 4 bases from J, the junction contained 5 bases not matched to a gene. The CDR3 has 15 residues. The germline V gene encodes CDR1 SGDLS and CDR2 YYNGEE. The chain's CDR3 is CASSVASGSAETQYF. The CDR3 DNA reads as TGTGCCAGCAGCGTGGCTAGCGGGAGCGCAGAGACCCAGTACTTC.

The gene calls are TRBV10-2 and TRBJ1-5; TRBD1 aligns across 8 bases. The ends lost 3 bases at V and 2 bases at J; junction bases unmatched: 3. CDR1 WSHSY and CDR2 SAAADI come from the germline V gene. The CDR3 has 15 residues. As DNA, the CDR3 is TGCGCCAGCAGTGACGCGACAGGGGGCAATCAGCCCCAGCATTTT. Translating it yields CASSDATGGNQPQHF.

This clonotype appeared a few times. V usage is TRBV12-5 and J usage is TRBJ2-3; 7 nucleotides line up with TRBD2. This CDR3 has 13 residues. The ends lost 9 bases at V and 2 bases at J; junction bases unmatched: 5. From germline, CDR1 is LGHNT and CDR2 FRNRAP. The CDR3 spells CASSGEYTDTQYF. The CDR3 DNA reads as TGTGCTAGCAGCGGGGAATACACAGATACGCAGTATTTT.

The chain employs TRBV20-1 and TRBJ2-1, with D perhaps TRBD2 (6 bases). The CDR3 is 12 residues long. Trimming removed 5 bases at V and 6 bases at J, with 11 bases between. Germline CDR1 DFQATT, CDR2 SNEGSKA (reference sequence). The CDR3 DNA reads TGCAGTGCTTCCCGGGGGTCCAATGAGCAGTTCTTC. It specifies CSASRGSNEQFF.

This clonotype was seen more than once but under ten times. The chain joins TRBV7-8 to TRBJ1-1; D might be TRBD1 (5 bases). Germline CDR1 is SGHVS and CDR2 is FQNEAQ. The CDR3 length is 15 residues. V was pared by 5 bases and J by 5 bases, with 18 bases between. The CDR3 nucleotides are TGTGCCAGCAGCCCCCGGGAAGGGACGGGGACTGAAGCTTTCTTT. As protein: CASSPREGTGTEAFF.

A few counts support this clonotype. The CDR3 is CSVGGAAGASQETQYF. The CDR3 region has the DNA TGCAGCGTTGGCGGCGCGGCGGGAGCTTCTCAAGAGACCCAGTACTTC. The J gene is TRBJ2-5, the V gene TRBV29-1; TRBD2 matches at 7 bases. The CDR3 spans 16 residues. Germline-derived CDR1 and CDR2 are SQVTM and ANQGSEA. Trimming cost V 4 bases and J 2 bases; bases outside gene matches: 13.

The CDR3 loop is CAWSPNSYEQYF. CDR3 in DNA: TGTGCCTGGAGTCCTAACTCCTACGAGCAGTACTTC. The chain has TRBV30 and TRBJ2-7; D is undetermined. This CDR3 comprises 12 residues. Germline V gene data show CDR1 as GTSNPN and CDR2 as SVGIG (reference sequence). V was pared by 2 bases and J by 0 bases, with 5 bases between. Using reference TRBV30 and TRBJ2-7 for the parts outside the CDR3, the full variable domain is SQTIHQWPATLVQPVGSPLSLECTVEGTSNPNLYWYRQAAGRGLQLLFYSVGIGQISSEVPQNLSASRPQDRQFILSSKKLLLSDSGFYLCAWSPNSYEQYFGPGTRLTVT.

The chain combines TRBV6-6 with TRBJ1-2; the match to TRBD1 covers 11 bases. Trimming removed 7 bases from V and 7 bases from J; junction bases left unmatched: 5. Per germline, CDR1 MNHNY and CDR2 SVGAGI (reference sequence). The CDR3 sequence is 13 residues long. CDR3 sequence: CASTLGTGGGYTF. Here the CDR3 DNA reads TGTGCCAGCACCCTGGGGACAGGGGGTGGCTACACCTTC.

Ten or more counts support this clonotype. V is TRBV7-9 and J is TRBJ1-2; D unresolved. V lost 3 bases, J lost 8 bases, and 10 bases lay in between. This CDR3 region has 12 residues. Germline CDR1 SEHNR, CDR2 FQNEAQ (reference sequence). The CDR3 nucleotides are TGTGCCAGCAGCTTGCCGGCAGGCGGCTACACCTTC. Translation gives CASSLPAGGYTF.

This rearrangement joins TRBV6-5 to TRBJ1-2; D unclear. Looked up from germline, CDR1 is MNHEY and CDR2 is SVGAGI. Trimming cost V 0 bases and J 8 bases, with 13 bases left between them. CDR3 size: 14 residues. The CDR3 DNA reads as TGTGCCAGCAGTTACTCGAAGGCGGAAGGAGGCTACACCTTC. Its translation is CASSYSKAEGGYTF.